Detailed here is one T cell receptor (beta chain). No antigen is known for it. Specified treatment: oral pan-JAK inhibitor, 5-10 mg twice daily. Obtained from alopecia areata patients were lesional scalp punch biopsies along with peripheral blood. The data are from a study of CD8+ T cells in alopecia areata. About the study: Oral tofacitinib (5 to 10 mg twice daily) was administered to treated patients. Regarding the study as a whole: Lesional scalp displayed greater clonality than normal scalp, most notably in alopecia totalis/universalis. Scalp sequencing captures resident alphabeta T cells of normal skin too.

Sequencing templates came from extracted RNA that was reverse transcribed into cDNA. Sequenced by immunoSEQ multiplex PCR; TCRdb stores in-frame clones only, minus some. The table shows approximately 120,000 clones, with roughly 55% occurring only once. Germline CDR1 SGHNT, CDR2 YYREEE (reference sequence). CDR3 length: 19 residues. The V and J ends lost 0 bases and 6 bases, in that order; junction bases with no gene match: 12. The chain combines TRBV5-4 with TRBJ2-4, with 13 bases lining up with TRBD2. This material consisted of CD4+ T cells sorted from blood, taken at week 4, from a patient treated with tofacitinib. The clonotype was recovered from a human donor with alopecia areata. CDR3 loop: CASSLVGTSGTDRINIQYF. The CDR3 DNA is TGTGCCAGCAGCTTGGTCGGGACTAGCGGGACGGACAGAATAAACATTCAGTACTTC.